This passage covers 30 T cell receptor beta chains from one sample sequenced in a study of cytomegalovirus exposure and HLA in healthy donors. A multiplex PCR was run with 60 Vbeta primers and 13 Jbeta primers. Some clones are missing from TCRdb's copy, which holds only in-frame ones; the method was immunoSEQ multiplex PCR. The table includes more than 150,000 clones, 80% to 85% detected once. Sequencing was performed on PBMCs. All receptors come from a boy younger than 18 in good health and CMV-seronegative.

The chain recombines TRBV9 with TRBJ2-2; D gene uncertain. With 4 bases removed from V and 6 bases from J, the gap between germline ends came to 7 bases. This CDR3 is built from 12 residues. From germline, CDR1 is SGDLS and CDR2 YYNGEE. Here the CDR3 DNA reads TGTGCCAGCAGCTCGGTTCCCGGGGAGCTGTTTTTT. As protein: CASSSVPGELFF.

In DNA, the CDR3 is TGTGCCAGCAGTTACGTTCCCCAGGGCTACAATGAGCAGTTCTTC. It yields the protein CASSYVPQGYNEQFF. The genes are TRBV6-5 and TRBJ2-1; the D gene is possibly TRBD1 (5 bases). The germline V gene has CDR1 MNHEY and CDR2 SVGAGI. The CDR3 is made up of 15 amino acids. The ends were cut back, 2 bases at V and 3 bases at J, with 11 bases in the middle.

In DNA form, the CDR3 reads TGTGCCAGCAGCGTCGGACAGGGGACGAACTTGAACACTGAAGCTTTCTTT. Protein sequence: CASSVGQGTNLNTEAFF. The rearrangement uses TRBV9 and TRBJ1-1; TRBD1 aligns across 9 bases. The CDR3 has 17 amino acids. Trimming at V came to 2 bases and at J to 0 bases, leaving 8 bases not matched to a gene. Germline V gives CDR1 SGDLS, CDR2 YYNGEE.

The rearrangement uses TRBV7-2 and TRBJ2-7, with D unclear. From germline, CDR1 is SGHTA and CDR2 FQGNSA. The CDR3 runs to 12 residues. V was clipped by 4 bases and J by 2 bases, with 6 bases between them. The CDR3 DNA reads as TGTGCCAGCAGCTCCGGTCCCTACGAGCAGTACTTC. It translates to CASSSGPYEQYF.

The chain's CDR3 is CASSLWGEDEQYF. For the CDR3, the DNA is TGTGCCAGCAGTTTGTGGGGGGAGGACGAGCAGTACTTC. The rearrangement joins TRBV6-5 to TRBJ2-7, with D possibly matching TRBD2 (6 bases). The CDR3 totals 13 residues. Germline V CDR1 and CDR2: MNHEY, SVGAGI. V was clipped by 4 bases and J by 5 bases, with 12 bases between them.

The chain carries TRBV2 and TRBJ1-3; 7 bases fit TRBD1. CDR3 length: 13 amino acids. Germline CDR1 reads SNHLY; CDR2 reads FYNNEI. Trimming cost V 8 bases and J 4 bases; bases outside gene matches: 5. CDR3 DNA sequence: TGTGCCAGCGACAGGGCGGTCGGAAACACCATATATTTT. Its protein product is CASDRAVGNTIYF.

V gene TRBV10-2 combines with J gene TRBJ1-2; 10 bases fit TRBD1. CDR1 is WSHSY, CDR2 SAAADI, per germline. Trimming took 4 bases from V and 4 from J; bases not matched to a gene: 9. The CDR3 spans 16 residues. CDR3 residues: CASSGDRGARSYGYTF. Here the CDR3 DNA reads TGCGCCAGCAGTGGGGACAGGGGAGCCCGGAGCTATGGCTACACCTTC.

J is TRBJ1-1 and V is TRBV5-1, with D possibly TRBD1 on 6 matching bases. From germline, CDR1 is SGHRS and CDR2 YFSETQ. CDR3 length: 12 amino acids. V was pared by 2 bases and J by 7 bases, with 9 bases between. The CDR3 region is CASSFRGGEAFF. In DNA, the CDR3 is TGCGCCAGCAGCTTCCGAGGGGGTGAAGCTTTCTTT.

This clone was counted a few times. The rearrangement links TRBV6-5 to TRBJ2-7, with D tentatively TRBD1 (6 bases). The CDR3 is 11 residues long. V lost 5 bases and J lost 6, with 8 bases in between. Looked up from germline, CDR1 is MNHEY and CDR2 is SVGAGI. As DNA, the CDR3 is TGTGCCAGCAGTCGAGGGGGCGAGCAGTACTTC. It is translated as CASSRGGEQYF.

This chain joins TRBV9 and TRBJ1-2; D might be TRBD1 (6 bases). CDR1 and CDR2 from the germline V gene are SGDLS and YYNGEE. There are 16 residues in the CDR3. V was trimmed by 2 bases and J by 0 bases, leaving 14 bases between them. The CDR3 here is CASSVFDRTANYGYTF. The CDR3 DNA follows: TGTGCCAGCAGCGTTTTCGACAGGACAGCTAACTATGGCTACACCTTC.

This chain joins TRBV30 and TRBJ1-2; TRBD1 matches at 7 bases. This CDR3 is built from 13 residues. With 5 bases clipped from V and 8 bases from J, the junction kept 11 bases outside the gene matches. Germline CDR1 reads GTSNPN; CDR2 reads SVGIG (reference sequence). This chain's CDR3 is CAWSPRQGRGYTF. CDR3 bases: TGTGCCTGGTCACCGAGACAGGGAAGAGGCTACACCTTC.

The chain recombines TRBV6-1 with TRBJ2-3, with 7 bases that match TRBD2. Germline values: CDR1 MNHNS, CDR2 SASEGT. This CDR3 region has 15 residues. Losses at the gene ends were 2 bases for V and 2 bases for J; bases not matched to a gene: 4. The CDR3 sequence: CASSEIGGITDTQYF. The CDR3 coding sequence is TGTGCCAGCAGTGAAATCGGGGGGATCACAGATACGCAGTATTTT.

V and J are TRBV6-5 and TRBJ2-7; 9 bases match TRBD2. V lost 4 bases to trimming and J lost 7 bases; unmatched junction nucleotides: 5. The CDR3 length is 13 residues. Looked up from germline, CDR1 is MNHEY and CDR2 is SVGAGI. The CDR3 nucleotides read TGTGCCAGCAGTTCCGGGACTAGCAGTGAGCAGTACTTC. As protein: CASSSGTSSEQYF.

The gene calls are TRBV11-2 and TRBJ2-1, with TRBD2 as a possible D gene (6 bases). CDR3 length equals 12 residues. Trimming took off 8 bases at V and 6 bases at J, with 11 bases between the two ends. Germline CDR1 is SGHAT and CDR2 is FQNNGV. Written as DNA, the CDR3 is TGTGCCAGCGGCGGGATTTTCAATGAGCAGTTCTTC. It specifies CASGGIFNEQFF.

This chain joins TRBV4-1 and TRBJ1-1, with 8 positions matching TRBD1. Germline CDR1 and CDR2: MGHRA and YSYEKL. The CDR3 covers 14 residues. The J segment lost 10 bases and the V segment lost 4 bases, leaving 11 bases of the junction unmatched. The CDR3 here is CASSPRQGAIGAFF. CDR3 in DNA: TGCGCCAGCAGCCCCCGGCAGGGGGCGATTGGAGCTTTCTTT.

The chain is built from TRBV6-1 and TRBJ2-1, with 10 bases lining up with TRBD2. Germline-derived CDR1 and CDR2 are MNHNS and SASEGT. This CDR3 has 19 amino acids. V lost 0 bases to trimming and J lost 9 bases; unmatched junction nucleotides: 17. The chain's CDR3 is CASSEALLRTSGLYGEQFF. For the CDR3, the DNA is TGTGCCAGCAGTGAAGCGCTTCTCCGGACTAGCGGACTGTATGGTGAGCAGTTCTTC.

A word on this clone: The junction departs from the called germline gene at one end, perhaps through a read error. V usage is TRBV7-9 and J usage is TRBJ2-7; a possible D gene is TRBD2 (5 bases). The germline V gene has CDR1 SEHNR and CDR2 FQNEAQ (reference sequence). The CDR3 length is 13 residues. CDR3 DNA sequence: TGTTCCAGCAGCCCGTTAACCGGGGACGAGCAGTACTTC. Translated: CSSSPLTGDEQYF.

This clone was observed a single time. This rearrangement joins TRBV9 to TRBJ1-1; D is uncertain. CDR1 and CDR2 (germline): SGDLS, YYNGEE. The CDR3 sequence is 16 residues long. V lost 3 bases and J lost 1, with 16 bases in between. CDR3 sequence: CASSASPLQRNTEAFF. Here the CDR3 DNA reads TGTGCCAGCAGCGCTTCCCCCCTGCAGCGGAACACTGAAGCTTTCTTT.

V is TRBV27 and J is TRBJ1-1; 9 nucleotides align to TRBD1. V shed 3 bases, J shed 6 bases, and the junction held 5 bases outside the gene matches. Germline assignment: CDR1 MNHEY and CDR2 SMNVEV (reference sequence). This CDR3 is 14 amino acids long. The CDR3 reads CASSFRTGVAEAFF. CDR3 DNA: TGTGCCAGCAGTTTTCGGACAGGGGTCGCTGAAGCTTTCTTT.

This chain uses TRBV19 with TRBJ1-4; D is unclear. CDR1 is LNHDA and CDR2 is SQIVND in the germline V gene (reference sequence). The CDR3 runs 16 residues. Trimming left V 3 bases short and J 2 bases short, with 13 bases between. Here the CDR3 DNA reads TGTGCCAGTAGTATTTCGAGTAAGCGCACTAATGAAAAACTGTTTTTT. Protein product: CASSISSKRTNEKLFF.

The chain has TRBV6-6 and TRBJ1-1; 8 nucleotides match TRBD1. This CDR3 has 14 amino acids. CDR1 and CDR2 (germline): MNHNY, SVGAGI (reference sequence). Trimming removed 1 base from V and 8 bases from J; junction bases left unmatched: 6. CDR3 nucleotides: TGTGCCAGCAGTTACTTGGACAGGGTTTCGGAAGCTTTCTTT. This gives the protein CASSYLDRVSEAFF.

The chain employs TRBV2 and TRBJ2-7, with 8 bases that match TRBD2. Germline V gene data show CDR1 as SNHLY and CDR2 as FYNNEI. The CDR3 runs 14 residues. The V gene end was trimmed by 7 bases and the J gene end by 0 bases; junction bases not matched to a gene: 5. DNA of the CDR3: TGTGCCAGCATCAGAGCGGGGGCCTCCTACGAGCAGTACTTC. It translates to CASIRAGASYEQYF.

This rearrangement joins TRBV5-4 to TRBJ1-2; D uncertain. The CDR3 sequence is 13 residues long. Trimming stripped 3 bases from V and 4 bases from J, with 10 bases between. Germline V gene sequence: CDR1 SGHNT, CDR2 YYREEE (reference sequence). CDR3 coding DNA: TGTGCCAGCAGCTATACAGAGGGCTATGGCTACACCTTC. Its translation is CASSYTEGYGYTF. The complete variable domain, with remaining parts taken from reference TRBV5-4 and TRBJ1-2, reads ETGVTQSPTHLIKTRGQQVTLRCSSQSGHNTVSWYQQALGQGPQFIFQYYREEENGRGNFPPRFSGLQFPNYSSELNVNALELDDSALYLCASSYTEGYGYTFGSGTRLTVV.

This chain uses TRBV19 with TRBJ2-2; D unresolved. Trimming left V 6 bases short and J 7 bases short, with 24 bases between. CDR1 is LNHDA and CDR2 is SQIVND in the germline V gene (reference sequence). This CDR3 has 17 residues. The CDR3 is CASRAWSGLVDGGELFF. The CDR3 DNA reads as TGTGCCAGTAGGGCCTGGAGTGGCTTAGTCGACGGCGGGGAGCTGTTTTTT.

The CDR3 reads CAWSLSENQPQHF. CDR3 DNA: TGTGCCTGGAGTTTGTCGGAGAATCAGCCCCAGCATTTT. The rearrangement joins TRBV30 to TRBJ1-5; D uncertain. The CDR3 is 13 residues long. The V and J ends lost 2 bases and 4 bases respectively, with 9 bases between them. Germline V CDR1 and CDR2: GTSNPN, SVGIG (reference sequence).

This clone was detected a few times. This chain joins TRBV19 and TRBJ1-4; the D gene is possibly TRBD1 (5 bases). The CDR3 has 15 residues. V was shortened by 10 bases and J by 3 bases, with 18 bases between the two germline ends. CDR1 and CDR2 (germline): LNHDA, SQIVND (reference sequence). The CDR3 nucleotides are TGTGCCACAAATCAGGGTCGTGAAGCTAATGAAAAACTGTTTTTT. Its translation: CATNQGREANEKLFF.

The chain links TRBV6-1 to TRBJ2-3, with D perhaps TRBD1 (5 bases). The CDR3 extends over 15 amino acids. Germline CDR1 MNHNS, CDR2 SASEGT. The V and J ends lost 8 bases and 2 bases respectively, with 17 bases between them. The CDR3 DNA follows: TGTGCCAGCGCCAGGGTACCCGTGTCCACAGATACGCAGTATTTT. It yields the protein CASARVPVSTDTQYF.

The CDR3 protein is CASRTLGGQGARYGYTF. CDR3 nucleotides: TGTGCCAGCCGAACTTTGGGTGGACAGGGGGCGCGTTATGGCTACACCTTC. The V call is TRBV28, the J call TRBJ1-2; 11 nucleotides match TRBD1. Germline V lookup: CDR1 MDHEN, CDR2 SYDVKM. V lost 8 bases to trimming and J lost 5 bases; unmatched junction nucleotides: 16. The CDR3 runs 17 residues.

V usage is TRBV11-1 and J usage is TRBJ2-3; 7 bases are a match to TRBD2. From germline, CDR1 is SGHAT and CDR2 FQDESV (reference sequence). The V gene end was trimmed by 3 bases and the J gene end by 4 bases; junction bases not matched to a gene: 4. The CDR3 has 14 amino acids. The DNA of the CDR3 is TGTGCCAGCAGCTTTAGGACTAGTTCAGATACGCAGTATTTT. Its translation is CASSFRTSSDTQYF.

V usage is TRBV5-6 and J usage is TRBJ2-7, with 9 bases lining up with TRBD2. The V gene's germline CDR1 is SGHDT and CDR2 YYEEEE. Germline trimming cut 5 bases from V and 2 bases from J; bases unmatched to any gene: 5. The CDR3 spans 14 residues. The CDR3 sequence is CASRSRGGAYEQYF. The CDR3 DNA reads as TGTGCCAGCAGGTCGCGGGGGGGGGCCTACGAGCAGTACTTC.